This is a list of T cell receptor beta chains from one sample in a study of cytomegalovirus exposure and HLA in healthy donors. Using immunoSEQ multiplex PCR, the repertoire was profiled, and TCRdb retains in-frame clones only, with some absent. Among approximately 77,000 clones listed, about 76% were seen once. The specimen sequenced was PBMCs. These receptors came from a male donor in good health and CMV-seropositive. CDR3s include the opening cysteine and the closing phenylalanine or tryptophan. The D gene is left open where the match is weak. The listing skips clone size in some rows; elsewhere it reads once, few, many or a size class.

d_gene	abundance	j_gene	v_gene	CDR3aa	CDR3nt
TRBD1	-	TRBJ1-1	TRBV19	CASSRGTGENTEAFF	TGTGCCAGTAGTAGGGGGACAGGAGAGAACACTGAAGCTTTCTTT
TRBD1	-	TRBJ2-7	TRBV6-1	CASIATGSYEQYF	TGTGCCAGCATAGCGACAGGGTCCTACGAGCAGTACTTC
TRBD1	once	TRBJ2-5	TRBV20-1	CSALDRETQYF	TGCAGTGCCCTGGACAGGGAGACCCAGTACTTC
-	-	TRBJ1-1	TRBV4-3	CASSQDIRGTEAFF	TGCGCCAGCAGCCAAGATATAAGGGGCACTGAAGCTTTCTTT
TRBD2	-	TRBJ2-3	TRBV11-2	CASSLDWGTSGGAQYF	TGTGCCAGCAGCTTAGATTGGGGGACTAGCGGGGGGGCGCAGTATTTT
TRBD2	-	TRBJ2-7	TRBV5-1	CASSALAGYEQYF	TGCGCCAGCAGTGCACTAGCGGGATACGAGCAGTACTTC
-	-	TRBJ1-5	TRBV29-1	CSVEKLEGSTQHF	TGCAGCGTTGAAAAATTAGAGGGCTCAACCCAGCATTTT
-	-	TRBJ1-2	TRBV7-9	CASSSAREDYGYTF	TGTGCCAGCAGCTCGGCCAGGGAGGACTATGGCTACACCTTC
-	-	TRBJ1-2	TRBV7-9	CASSYSLNYGYTF	TGTGCCAGCAGCTATTCCCTTAACTATGGCTACACCTTC
TRBD2	-	TRBJ2-3	TRBV5-1	CASKLRTSGEDTQYF	TGCGCCAGCAAATTAAGGACTAGCGGGGAGGATACGCAGTATTTT
TRBD1	-	TRBJ2-7	TRBV7-2	CASRRTGNSYEQYF	TGTGCCAGCAGACGGACAGGTAACTCCTACGAGCAGTACTTC
TRBD1	-	TRBJ2-2	TRBV7-6	CASSLGQGPSSGELFF	TGTGCCAGCAGCCTCGGACAGGGGCCTTCGTCCGGGGAGCTGTTTTTT
TRBD1	-	TRBJ2-7	TRBV30	CACLRGRHEQYF	TGTGCCTGTCTCAGGGGGCGCCACGAGCAGTACTTC
-	-	TRBJ1-6	TRBV7-2	CASSLVPESSYNSPLHF	TGTGCCAGCAGCTTAGTTCCGGAGAGCTCCTATAATTCACCCCTCCACTTT
TRBD1	-	TRBJ1-1	TRBV7-2	CASSGQGNTEAFF	TGTGCCAGCAGCGGACAGGGTAACACTGAAGCTTTCTTT
-	-	TRBJ1-3	TRBV7-2	CASSLKKDSSGNTIYF	TGTGCCAGCAGCCTAAAAAAGGACAGTTCCGGAAACACCATATATTTT
-	few	TRBJ1-2	TRBV7-2	CASSLRSSGVNYGYTF	TGTGCCAGCAGCTTACGATCCTCAGGGGTTAACTATGGCTACACCTTC
-	-	TRBJ2-2	TRBV5-1	CASSGLGSGRTGELFF	TGCGCCAGCAGCGGGCTGGGCTCGGGGAGGACCGGGGAGCTGTTTTTT
-	-	TRBJ1-2	TRBV11-1	CASSPAGQHYGYTF	TGTGCCAGCAGCCCAGCCGGACAGCACTATGGCTACACCTTC
TRBD1	-	TRBJ2-2	TRBV5-1	CASSGGQGSAGELFF	TGCGCCAGCAGCGGGGGACAGGGTTCCGCCGGGGAGCTGTTTTTT
-	-	TRBJ1-6	TRBV11-2	CASSQGRAERLHF	TGTGCCAGCAGCCAGGGGAGGGCAGAACGCCTCCACTTT
-	-	TRBJ2-2	TRBV5-8	CASSSGQSANTGELFF	TGTGCCAGCAGCTCTGGACAGTCCGCGAACACCGGGGAGCTGTTTTTT
-	-	TRBJ1-6	TRBV9	CASTAGGSSYNSPLHF	TGTGCCAGCACCGCGGGGGGGAGCTCCTATAATTCACCCCTCCACTTT
-	few	TRBJ2-4	TRBV18	CASSQRDIQYF	TGTGCCAGCTCACAGCGTGACATTCAGTACTTC
TRBD2	-	TRBJ2-5	TRBV6-1	CASSEKRGLQETQYF	TGTGCCAGCAGTGAAAAGCGGGGCCTCCAAGAGACCCAGTACTTC
-	-	TRBJ2-7	TRBV4-1	CASSRRGLPAYEQYF	TGCGCCAGCAGCCGACGAGGGCTGCCGGCCTACGAGCAGTACTTC
-	-	TRBJ2-1	TRBV10-1	CASSPTSAYNELFF	TGCGCCAGCAGCCCGACTTCGGCCTACAATGAGCTGTTCTTC